Given below is one T cell receptor beta chain in context. Ten or more counts support this clonotype. Its antigen is not yet known. No base-level quality is on record; no much larger clone is a single base apart. This sample was included in a study of T-cell memory formation after mild COVID-19 (dated by TCRdb to about 2021). About the full investigation: Most TCR sequence clusters were specific to one of the two donors. In a couple of donors, T-cell clones that expanded and contracted after mild COVID-19 were tracked by sequencing TCRalpha and TCRbeta repertoires over time. The cohort was made up of two young adult volunteers, one female and one male, who were previously healthy.

The paper's findings and limits, for the study overall: Contracting CD4+ clones appeared mostly in the CM and EM memory subsets, whereas CD8+ clones were enriched in EMRA. Clones contracting from day 15 to 85 had balanced CD4/CD8 phenotypes, while a second wave expanding from day 15 to 37 was biased towards CD4+. The study covered only a couple of mild cases, and larger cohorts including severe cases with pre-infection samples were considered necessary. Whether the second-wave clones peaking on day 37 were SARS-CoV-2 specific was not confirmed. The detection of some responding clones in pre-infection memory suggests that pre-existing cross-reactive memory T cells joined the SARS-CoV-2 response.

The instrument given in TCRdb is Illumina NovaSeq 6000. cDNA libraries for TCRalpha and TCRbeta were prepared by 5'RACE using constant-segment primers, with sample barcodes and unique molecular identifiers added. RNA was extracted from every sample with Trizol reagent. Amplification of the libraries took two PCR steps, and the second step added a second sample barcode plus Illumina TruSeq adapters. Sequencing of libraries was performed on an Illumina NovaSeq with 2 x 150 bp paired-end reads. Per the original workflow: With migec v1.2.7, reads were demultiplexed and then collapsed into UMI-guided consensus sequences. With mixcr v2.1.11, UMI consensuses were aligned to TRA and TRB V and J templates and assembled into clonotypes. A clonotype was counted as expanded or contracted only when both edgeR and NoisET called the clonotype significant, with the noise models trained on biological replicates. edgeR calls used a false discovery rate-adjusted p below 0.01 and a log2 fold-change threshold of 1. As an exploratory analysis of dynamics, max-normalized trajectories of the 1000 most abundant clonotypes were examined by PCA with hierarchical clustering. Each responding clone was given a CD4 or CD8 phenotype based on the CD4+ and CD8+ repertoires, which had been sequenced separately. TCRdb reprocessing: public reads trimmed at Q25 with fastp, clones called with MiXCR, in-frame beta chains kept. Rows are combined by CDR3 protein, so each entry shows the most common genes and DNA. The V and J calls here are based on TCRdb, not the publication. This sample gives about 38,000 distinct CDR3 sequences in total; about an eighth of them show up just once. Clones ranked in the top ten supply under 30% of the sample.

Ficoll-Paque density gradient centrifugation was the method used to isolate PBMCs. Material for sequencing was PBMCs or a T cell subset sorted from them (not recorded which). The TCR originated in a man between 18 and 35 years old who had mild COVID-19 (a few samples of this study predate the infection). The sample titles of this study are shuffled in the database, so cell type and time point are left out; the donor was told from shared clones.

The CDR3 protein is CSAGAEVLETQYF. The bases are TGCAGTGCCGGGGCCGAAGTGCTGGAGACCCAGTACTTC. The chain is assembled from TRBV20-1 and TRBJ2-5; the D gene is possibly TRBD1 or TRBD2, each agreeing over 5 bases. The germline V gene (reference sequence) supplies CDR1 DFQATT and CDR2 SNEGSKA. V drops 6 bases and J drops 5 bases, leaving 16 bases in between. The CDR3 numbers 13 residues from cysteine through phenylalanine. Only the CDR3 region is kept as DNA, spanning 39 bases read in frame from base 1.